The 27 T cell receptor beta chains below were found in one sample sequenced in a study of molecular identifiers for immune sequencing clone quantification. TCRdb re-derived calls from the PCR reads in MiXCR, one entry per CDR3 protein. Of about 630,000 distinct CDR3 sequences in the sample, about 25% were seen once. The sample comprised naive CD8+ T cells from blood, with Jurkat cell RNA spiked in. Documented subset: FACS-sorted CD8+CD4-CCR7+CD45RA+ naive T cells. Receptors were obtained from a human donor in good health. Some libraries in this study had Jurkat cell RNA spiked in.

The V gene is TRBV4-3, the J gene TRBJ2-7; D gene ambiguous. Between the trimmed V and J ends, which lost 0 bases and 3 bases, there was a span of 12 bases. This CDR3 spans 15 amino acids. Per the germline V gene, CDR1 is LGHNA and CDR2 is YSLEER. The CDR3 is CASSQDTNENYEQYF. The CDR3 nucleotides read TGCGCCAGCAGCCAAGATACTAACGAAAACTACGAGCAGTACTTC.

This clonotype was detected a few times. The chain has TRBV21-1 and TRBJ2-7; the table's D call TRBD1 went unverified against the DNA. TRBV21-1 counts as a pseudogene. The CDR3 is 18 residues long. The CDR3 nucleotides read TGTGCCAGCAGCAAAGCCTTTCGCCCGGGAGAGCACTCCTACGATCAGTACTTC. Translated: CASSKAFRPGEHSYDQYF.

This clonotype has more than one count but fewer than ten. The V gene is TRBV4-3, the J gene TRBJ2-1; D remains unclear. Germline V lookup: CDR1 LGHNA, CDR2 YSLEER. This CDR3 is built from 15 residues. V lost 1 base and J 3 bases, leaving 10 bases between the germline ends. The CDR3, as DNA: TGCGCCAGCAGCCAAGCCCCGGACGGCTACAATGAGCAGTTCTTC. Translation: CASSQAPDGYNEQFF.

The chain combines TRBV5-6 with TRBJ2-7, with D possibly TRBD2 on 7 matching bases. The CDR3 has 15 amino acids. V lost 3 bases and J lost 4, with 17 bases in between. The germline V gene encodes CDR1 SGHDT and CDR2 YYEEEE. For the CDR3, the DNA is TGTGCCAGCAGCTACCAGGGGAGGGGGATGTACGAGCAGTACTTC. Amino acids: CASSYQGRGMYEQYF.

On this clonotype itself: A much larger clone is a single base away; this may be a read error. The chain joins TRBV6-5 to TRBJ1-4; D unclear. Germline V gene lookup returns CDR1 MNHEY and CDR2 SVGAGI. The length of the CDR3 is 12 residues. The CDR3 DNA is TGTGCCAGCAGGTCAACTAATCAAAAACTGTTTTTT. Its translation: CASRSTNQKLFF.

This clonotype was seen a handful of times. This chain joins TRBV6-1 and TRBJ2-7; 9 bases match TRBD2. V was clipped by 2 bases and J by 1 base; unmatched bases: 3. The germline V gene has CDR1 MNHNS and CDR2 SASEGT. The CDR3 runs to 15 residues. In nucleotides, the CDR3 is TGTGCCAGCAGTGAACTCGCGGGGGGGTCCTACGAGCAGTACTTC. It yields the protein CASSELAGGSYEQYF.

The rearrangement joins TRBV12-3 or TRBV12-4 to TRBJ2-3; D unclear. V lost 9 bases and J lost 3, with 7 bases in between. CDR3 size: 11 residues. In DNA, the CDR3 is TGTGCCAGTAGGTTTACAGATACGCAGTATTTT. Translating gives CASRFTDTQYF.

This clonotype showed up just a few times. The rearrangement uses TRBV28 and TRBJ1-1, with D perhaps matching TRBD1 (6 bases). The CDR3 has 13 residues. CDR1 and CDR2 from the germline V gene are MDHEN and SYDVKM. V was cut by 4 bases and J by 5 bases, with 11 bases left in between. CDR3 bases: TGTGCCAGCAGTTATAGGGGACAAACTGAAGCTTTCTTT. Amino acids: CASSYRGQTEAFF.

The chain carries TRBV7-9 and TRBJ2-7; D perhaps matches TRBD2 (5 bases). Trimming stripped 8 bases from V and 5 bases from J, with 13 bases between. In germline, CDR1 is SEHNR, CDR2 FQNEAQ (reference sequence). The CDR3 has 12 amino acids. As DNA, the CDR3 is TGTGCCAGCTCGGCCGACGGGGACGAGCAGTACTTC. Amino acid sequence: CASSADGDEQYF.

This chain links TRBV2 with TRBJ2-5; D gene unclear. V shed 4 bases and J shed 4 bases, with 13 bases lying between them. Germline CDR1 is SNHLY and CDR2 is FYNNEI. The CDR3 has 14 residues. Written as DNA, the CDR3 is TGTGCCAGCAGTGTGGTACTTACCTCAGAGACCCAGTACTTC. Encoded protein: CASSVVLTSETQYF.

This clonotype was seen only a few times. CDR3 DNA sequence: TGTGCCAGCAGCCACGGACTCGGCCCCTACGAGCAGTACTTC. Translated, it gives CASSHGLGPYEQYF. The genes are TRBV14 and TRBJ2-7, with a weak D call TRBD2 (5 bases). CDR3 size: 14 residues. The V end lost 3 bases, the J end lost 2 bases, and 11 bases lay between the germline ends. The V gene's germline CDR1 is SGHDN and CDR2 FVKESK.

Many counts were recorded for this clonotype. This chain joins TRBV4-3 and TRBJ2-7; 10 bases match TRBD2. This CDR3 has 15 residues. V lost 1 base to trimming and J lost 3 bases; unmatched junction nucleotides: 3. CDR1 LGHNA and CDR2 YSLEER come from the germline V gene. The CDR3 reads CASSQAERGGYEQYF. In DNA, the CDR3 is TGCGCCAGCAGCCAAGCCGAGCGGGGGGGCTACGAGCAGTACTTC.

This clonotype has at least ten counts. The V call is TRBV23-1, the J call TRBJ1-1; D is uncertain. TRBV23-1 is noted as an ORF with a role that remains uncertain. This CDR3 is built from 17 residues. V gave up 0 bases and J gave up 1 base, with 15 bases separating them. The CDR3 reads CASSQSWQARTNTEAFF. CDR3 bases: TGCGCCAGCAGTCAATCGTGGCAGGCGAGGACGAACACTGAAGCTTTCTTT.

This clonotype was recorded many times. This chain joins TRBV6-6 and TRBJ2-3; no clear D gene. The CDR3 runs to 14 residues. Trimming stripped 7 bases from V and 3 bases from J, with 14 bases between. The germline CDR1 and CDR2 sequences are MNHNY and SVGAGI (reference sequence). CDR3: CASTLTGLTDTQYF. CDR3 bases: TGTGCCAGCACCCTCACCGGGTTGACAGATACGCAGTATTTT.

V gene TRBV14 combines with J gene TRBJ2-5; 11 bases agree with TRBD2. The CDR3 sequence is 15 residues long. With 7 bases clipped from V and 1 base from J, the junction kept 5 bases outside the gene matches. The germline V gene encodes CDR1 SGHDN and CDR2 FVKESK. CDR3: CASNLAGGLQETQYF. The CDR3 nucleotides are TGTGCCAGCAACTTAGCGGGAGGGCTCCAAGAGACCCAGTACTTC.

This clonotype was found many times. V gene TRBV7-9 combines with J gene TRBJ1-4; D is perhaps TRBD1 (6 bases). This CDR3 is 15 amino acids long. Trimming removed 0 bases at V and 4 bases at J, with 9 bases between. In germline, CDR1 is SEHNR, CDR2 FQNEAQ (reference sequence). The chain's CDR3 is CASSLAQGSNEKLFF. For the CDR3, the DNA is TGTGCCAGCAGCTTAGCGCAGGGGAGTAATGAAAAACTGTTTTTT.

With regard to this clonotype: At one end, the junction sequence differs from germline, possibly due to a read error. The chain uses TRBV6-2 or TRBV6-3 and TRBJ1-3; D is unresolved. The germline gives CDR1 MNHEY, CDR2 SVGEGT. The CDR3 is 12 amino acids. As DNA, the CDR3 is TGTGCCAGCAGTTACGCGGGAAACACCATACATTTT. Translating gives CASSYAGNTIHF.

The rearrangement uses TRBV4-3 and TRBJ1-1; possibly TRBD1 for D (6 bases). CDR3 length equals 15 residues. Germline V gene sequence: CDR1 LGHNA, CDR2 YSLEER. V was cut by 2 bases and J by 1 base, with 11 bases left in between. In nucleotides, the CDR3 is TGCGCCAGCAGCCAAATACAGGGACAGAACACTGAAGCTTTCTTT. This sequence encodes CASSQIQGQNTEAFF.

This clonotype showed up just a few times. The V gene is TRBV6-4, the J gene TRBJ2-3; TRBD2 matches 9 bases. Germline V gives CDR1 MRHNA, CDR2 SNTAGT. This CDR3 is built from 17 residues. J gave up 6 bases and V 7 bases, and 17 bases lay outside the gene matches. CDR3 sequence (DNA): TGTGCCAGCACCGACGCACTAGCGGGCTGGCGGCGCGATACGCAGTATTTT. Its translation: CASTDALAGWRRDTQYF.

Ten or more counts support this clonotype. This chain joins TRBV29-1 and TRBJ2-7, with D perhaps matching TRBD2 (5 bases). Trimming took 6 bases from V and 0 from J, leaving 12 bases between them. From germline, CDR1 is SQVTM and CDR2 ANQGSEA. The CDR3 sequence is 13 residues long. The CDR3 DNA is TGCAGCGTGTTGACGGGAAGCTCCTACGAGCAGTACTTC. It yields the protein CSVLTGSSYEQYF.

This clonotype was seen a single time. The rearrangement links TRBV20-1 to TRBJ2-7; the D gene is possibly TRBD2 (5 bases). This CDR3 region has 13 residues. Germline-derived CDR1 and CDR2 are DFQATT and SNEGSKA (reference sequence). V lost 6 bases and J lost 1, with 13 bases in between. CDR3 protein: CSAGADPSYEQYF. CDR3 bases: TGCAGTGCGGGAGCGGACCCATCCTACGAGCAGTACTTC.

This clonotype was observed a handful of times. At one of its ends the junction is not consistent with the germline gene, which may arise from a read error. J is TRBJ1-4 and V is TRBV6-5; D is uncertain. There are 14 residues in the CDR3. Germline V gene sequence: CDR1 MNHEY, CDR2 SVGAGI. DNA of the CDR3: TGTGCCAGCAGTTACTCCGGGATTAATGAAAAACTGTCTTTT. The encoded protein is CASSYSGINEKLSF.

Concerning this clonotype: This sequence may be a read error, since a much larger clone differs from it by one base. In DNA, the CDR3 is TGTGCCAGCAGTCTTAGACTAAGTCCCTCCACAGATACGCAGTATTTT. Its translation is CASSLRLSPSTDTQYF. The chain joins TRBV12-3 or TRBV12-4 to TRBJ2-3; TRBD2 might be the D (5 bases). Trimming removed 5 bases at V and 2 bases at J, with 17 bases between. The CDR3 has 16 residues.

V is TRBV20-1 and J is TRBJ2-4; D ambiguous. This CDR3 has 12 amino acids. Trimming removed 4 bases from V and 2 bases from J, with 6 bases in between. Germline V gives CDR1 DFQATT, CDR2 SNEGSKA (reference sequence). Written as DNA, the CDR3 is TGCAGTGCTACTATGACCAAAAACATTCAGTACTTC. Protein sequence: CSATMTKNIQYF.

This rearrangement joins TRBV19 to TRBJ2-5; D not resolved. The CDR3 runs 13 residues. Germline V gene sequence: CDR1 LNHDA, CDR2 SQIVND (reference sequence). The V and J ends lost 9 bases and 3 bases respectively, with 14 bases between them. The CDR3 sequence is CASGELFEETQYF. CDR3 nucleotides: TGTGCCAGCGGAGAACTATTTGAAGAGACCCAGTACTTC.

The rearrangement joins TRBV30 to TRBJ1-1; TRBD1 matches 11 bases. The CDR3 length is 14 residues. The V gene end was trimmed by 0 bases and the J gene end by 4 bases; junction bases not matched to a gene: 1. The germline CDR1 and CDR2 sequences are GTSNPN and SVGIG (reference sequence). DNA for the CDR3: TGTGCCTGGAGTGTCGGGACAGGGGGCACTGAAGCTTTCTTT. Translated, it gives CAWSVGTGGTEAFF. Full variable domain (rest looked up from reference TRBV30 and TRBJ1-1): SQTIHQWPATLVQPVGSPLSLECTVEGTSNPNLYWYRQAAGRGLQLLFYSVGIGQISSEVPQNLSASRPQDRQFILSSKKLLLSDSGFYLCAWSVGTGGTEAFFGQGTRLTVV.

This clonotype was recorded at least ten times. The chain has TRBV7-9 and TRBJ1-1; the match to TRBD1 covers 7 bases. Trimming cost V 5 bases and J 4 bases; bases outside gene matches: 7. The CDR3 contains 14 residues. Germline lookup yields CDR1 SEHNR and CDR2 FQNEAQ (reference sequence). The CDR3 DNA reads TGTGCCAGCAGCCGAAGGGGGCTGGGCACTGAAGCTTTCTTT. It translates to CASSRRGLGTEAFF.